Listed below are T cell receptor beta chains from one sample, sequenced in a study of cytomegalovirus exposure and HLA in healthy donors. Assay used: immunoSEQ multiplex PCR; TCRdb lists only in-frame clones, some missing. In the table there are roughly 100,000 clones, around 84% of which are singletons. What was sequenced was PBMCs. The receptors here all came from a man aged 18 to 29 in good health and CMV-seropositive. The CDR3 runs from the conserved cysteine through the conserved F or W.

J: TRBJ1-5; V: TRBV5-6; CDR3: CASSRDRGGGPQHF
J: TRBJ2-5; V: TRBV5-4; CDR3: CASSLVGSGRAQETQYF
J: TRBJ2-3; V: TRBV28; CDR3: CASSGGVLADLWDTQYF
J: TRBJ1-3; V: TRBV18; CDR3: CASSPQQGGGNTIYF
J: TRBJ2-1; V: TRBV5-1; CDR3: CASSSDRAGNEQFF
J: TRBJ2-7; V: TRBV10-3; CDR3: CATRTSGRARSYEQYF
J: TRBJ2-3; V: TRBV6-4; CDR3: CASSAGTSADTQYF
J: TRBJ2-5; V: TRBV10-3; CDR3: CASRNTGGTETQYF
J: TRBJ2-7; V: TRBV5-1; CDR3: CASSKSTYEQYF
J: TRBJ1-3; V: TRBV5-5; CDR3: CASSYGPGSSVGNTIYF
J: TRBJ2-1; V: TRBV20-1; CDR3: CSAPLGTEQFF
J: TRBJ2-1; V: TRBV7-6; CDR3: CASSLEPGQGVGNEQFF
J: TRBJ2-5; V: TRBV10-2; CDR3: CASTPGGGSPKFQTQYF
J: TRBJ1-2; V: TRBV5-1; CDR3: CASSLEGRFYGYTF
J: TRBJ2-5; V: TRBV4-2; CDR3: CASSPQAGIALETQYF
J: TRBJ1-1; V: TRBV19; CDR3: CASSIWDRNTEAFF
J: TRBJ1-2; V: TRBV29-1; CDR3: CSVEGPFEGGGYTF
J: TRBJ1-1; V: TRBV6-5; CDR3: CASREIRELTEAFF
J: TRBJ2-1; V: TRBV27; CDR3: CASSNSGSSYNEQFF
J: TRBJ2-3; V: TRBV10-3; CDR3: CAISRTGVTSTDTQYF
J: TRBJ2-7; V: TRBV7-9; CDR3: CASSFTDRGFYEQYF
J: TRBJ2-7; V: TRBV7-9; CDR3: CASSKGGGRAEYEQYF
J: TRBJ1-4; V: TRBV14; CDR3: CASSQGYGSNEKLFF
J: TRBJ2-7; V: TRBV9; CDR3: CASSPGLASYEQYF
J: TRBJ2-7; V: TRBV7-8; CDR3: CASSFNRNYEQYF
J: TRBJ1-2; V: TRBV5-4; CDR3: CASSLDTGGYTF
J: TRBJ1-5; V: TRBV27; CDR3: CASSLGSGNQPQHF
J: TRBJ2-7; V: TRBV14; CDR3: CASSSVTGGIYEQYF
J: TRBJ1-5; V: TRBV27; CDR3: CASSPGTGGYSNQPQHF
J: TRBJ1-2; V: TRBV28; CDR3: CATGGRDYGYTF
J: TRBJ1-5; V: TRBV30; CDR3: CAWSLTGNQPQHF
J: TRBJ2-2; V: TRBV6-5; CDR3: CASSYGDRTATGELFF
J: TRBJ1-1; V: TRBV4-1; CDR3: CASSQVPTVTEAFF
J: TRBJ2-3; V: TRBV4-1; CDR3: CASSRLAGGQDTQYF
J: TRBJ2-4; V: TRBV6-1; CDR3: CASSGGGGKNIQYF
J: TRBJ2-7; V: TRBV10-1; CDR3: CASSPGTSGNYEQYF
J: TRBJ2-1; V: TRBV19; CDR3: CASSINSHYNEQFF
J: TRBJ2-1; V: TRBV4-2; CDR3: CASSQAGHEQFF
J: TRBJ1-5; V: TRBV28; CDR3: CASSSQGLRYQPQHF
J: TRBJ2-3; V: TRBV6-1; CDR3: CASSEMAGRGTDTQYF
J: TRBJ2-6; V: TRBV9; CDR3: CASSVEEESNVLTF
J: TRBJ1-2; V: TRBV5-8; CDR3: CASSPRGYGYTF
J: TRBJ2-7; V: TRBV11-2; CDR3: CASSPTSGRLEQYF
J: TRBJ2-1; V: TRBV27; CDR3: CASSIAGGGNEQFF
J: TRBJ1-3; V: TRBV5-1; CDR3: CASSLGQGHSGNTIYF
J: TRBJ2-1; V: TRBV10-3; CDR3: CAISGDFSYNEQFF
J: TRBJ2-1; V: TRBV27; CDR3: CASSLYHRKGGPQFF
J: TRBJ2-1; V: TRBV7-9; CDR3: CASSLDFHNEQFF
J: TRBJ2-2; V: TRBV18; CDR3: CASSPQLNTGELFF
J: TRBJ2-2; V: TRBV28; CDR3: CASRVRGWANTGELFF
J: TRBJ2-3; V: TRBV27; CDR3: CASSFLGDTLSIDTQYF
J: TRBJ2-1; V: TRBV5-4; CDR3: CASSLDDIEQFF
J: TRBJ2-5; V: TRBV5-5; CDR3: CASSSWTSGAQETQYF
J: TRBJ1-4; V: TRBV9; CDR3: CASSVAHNEKLFF